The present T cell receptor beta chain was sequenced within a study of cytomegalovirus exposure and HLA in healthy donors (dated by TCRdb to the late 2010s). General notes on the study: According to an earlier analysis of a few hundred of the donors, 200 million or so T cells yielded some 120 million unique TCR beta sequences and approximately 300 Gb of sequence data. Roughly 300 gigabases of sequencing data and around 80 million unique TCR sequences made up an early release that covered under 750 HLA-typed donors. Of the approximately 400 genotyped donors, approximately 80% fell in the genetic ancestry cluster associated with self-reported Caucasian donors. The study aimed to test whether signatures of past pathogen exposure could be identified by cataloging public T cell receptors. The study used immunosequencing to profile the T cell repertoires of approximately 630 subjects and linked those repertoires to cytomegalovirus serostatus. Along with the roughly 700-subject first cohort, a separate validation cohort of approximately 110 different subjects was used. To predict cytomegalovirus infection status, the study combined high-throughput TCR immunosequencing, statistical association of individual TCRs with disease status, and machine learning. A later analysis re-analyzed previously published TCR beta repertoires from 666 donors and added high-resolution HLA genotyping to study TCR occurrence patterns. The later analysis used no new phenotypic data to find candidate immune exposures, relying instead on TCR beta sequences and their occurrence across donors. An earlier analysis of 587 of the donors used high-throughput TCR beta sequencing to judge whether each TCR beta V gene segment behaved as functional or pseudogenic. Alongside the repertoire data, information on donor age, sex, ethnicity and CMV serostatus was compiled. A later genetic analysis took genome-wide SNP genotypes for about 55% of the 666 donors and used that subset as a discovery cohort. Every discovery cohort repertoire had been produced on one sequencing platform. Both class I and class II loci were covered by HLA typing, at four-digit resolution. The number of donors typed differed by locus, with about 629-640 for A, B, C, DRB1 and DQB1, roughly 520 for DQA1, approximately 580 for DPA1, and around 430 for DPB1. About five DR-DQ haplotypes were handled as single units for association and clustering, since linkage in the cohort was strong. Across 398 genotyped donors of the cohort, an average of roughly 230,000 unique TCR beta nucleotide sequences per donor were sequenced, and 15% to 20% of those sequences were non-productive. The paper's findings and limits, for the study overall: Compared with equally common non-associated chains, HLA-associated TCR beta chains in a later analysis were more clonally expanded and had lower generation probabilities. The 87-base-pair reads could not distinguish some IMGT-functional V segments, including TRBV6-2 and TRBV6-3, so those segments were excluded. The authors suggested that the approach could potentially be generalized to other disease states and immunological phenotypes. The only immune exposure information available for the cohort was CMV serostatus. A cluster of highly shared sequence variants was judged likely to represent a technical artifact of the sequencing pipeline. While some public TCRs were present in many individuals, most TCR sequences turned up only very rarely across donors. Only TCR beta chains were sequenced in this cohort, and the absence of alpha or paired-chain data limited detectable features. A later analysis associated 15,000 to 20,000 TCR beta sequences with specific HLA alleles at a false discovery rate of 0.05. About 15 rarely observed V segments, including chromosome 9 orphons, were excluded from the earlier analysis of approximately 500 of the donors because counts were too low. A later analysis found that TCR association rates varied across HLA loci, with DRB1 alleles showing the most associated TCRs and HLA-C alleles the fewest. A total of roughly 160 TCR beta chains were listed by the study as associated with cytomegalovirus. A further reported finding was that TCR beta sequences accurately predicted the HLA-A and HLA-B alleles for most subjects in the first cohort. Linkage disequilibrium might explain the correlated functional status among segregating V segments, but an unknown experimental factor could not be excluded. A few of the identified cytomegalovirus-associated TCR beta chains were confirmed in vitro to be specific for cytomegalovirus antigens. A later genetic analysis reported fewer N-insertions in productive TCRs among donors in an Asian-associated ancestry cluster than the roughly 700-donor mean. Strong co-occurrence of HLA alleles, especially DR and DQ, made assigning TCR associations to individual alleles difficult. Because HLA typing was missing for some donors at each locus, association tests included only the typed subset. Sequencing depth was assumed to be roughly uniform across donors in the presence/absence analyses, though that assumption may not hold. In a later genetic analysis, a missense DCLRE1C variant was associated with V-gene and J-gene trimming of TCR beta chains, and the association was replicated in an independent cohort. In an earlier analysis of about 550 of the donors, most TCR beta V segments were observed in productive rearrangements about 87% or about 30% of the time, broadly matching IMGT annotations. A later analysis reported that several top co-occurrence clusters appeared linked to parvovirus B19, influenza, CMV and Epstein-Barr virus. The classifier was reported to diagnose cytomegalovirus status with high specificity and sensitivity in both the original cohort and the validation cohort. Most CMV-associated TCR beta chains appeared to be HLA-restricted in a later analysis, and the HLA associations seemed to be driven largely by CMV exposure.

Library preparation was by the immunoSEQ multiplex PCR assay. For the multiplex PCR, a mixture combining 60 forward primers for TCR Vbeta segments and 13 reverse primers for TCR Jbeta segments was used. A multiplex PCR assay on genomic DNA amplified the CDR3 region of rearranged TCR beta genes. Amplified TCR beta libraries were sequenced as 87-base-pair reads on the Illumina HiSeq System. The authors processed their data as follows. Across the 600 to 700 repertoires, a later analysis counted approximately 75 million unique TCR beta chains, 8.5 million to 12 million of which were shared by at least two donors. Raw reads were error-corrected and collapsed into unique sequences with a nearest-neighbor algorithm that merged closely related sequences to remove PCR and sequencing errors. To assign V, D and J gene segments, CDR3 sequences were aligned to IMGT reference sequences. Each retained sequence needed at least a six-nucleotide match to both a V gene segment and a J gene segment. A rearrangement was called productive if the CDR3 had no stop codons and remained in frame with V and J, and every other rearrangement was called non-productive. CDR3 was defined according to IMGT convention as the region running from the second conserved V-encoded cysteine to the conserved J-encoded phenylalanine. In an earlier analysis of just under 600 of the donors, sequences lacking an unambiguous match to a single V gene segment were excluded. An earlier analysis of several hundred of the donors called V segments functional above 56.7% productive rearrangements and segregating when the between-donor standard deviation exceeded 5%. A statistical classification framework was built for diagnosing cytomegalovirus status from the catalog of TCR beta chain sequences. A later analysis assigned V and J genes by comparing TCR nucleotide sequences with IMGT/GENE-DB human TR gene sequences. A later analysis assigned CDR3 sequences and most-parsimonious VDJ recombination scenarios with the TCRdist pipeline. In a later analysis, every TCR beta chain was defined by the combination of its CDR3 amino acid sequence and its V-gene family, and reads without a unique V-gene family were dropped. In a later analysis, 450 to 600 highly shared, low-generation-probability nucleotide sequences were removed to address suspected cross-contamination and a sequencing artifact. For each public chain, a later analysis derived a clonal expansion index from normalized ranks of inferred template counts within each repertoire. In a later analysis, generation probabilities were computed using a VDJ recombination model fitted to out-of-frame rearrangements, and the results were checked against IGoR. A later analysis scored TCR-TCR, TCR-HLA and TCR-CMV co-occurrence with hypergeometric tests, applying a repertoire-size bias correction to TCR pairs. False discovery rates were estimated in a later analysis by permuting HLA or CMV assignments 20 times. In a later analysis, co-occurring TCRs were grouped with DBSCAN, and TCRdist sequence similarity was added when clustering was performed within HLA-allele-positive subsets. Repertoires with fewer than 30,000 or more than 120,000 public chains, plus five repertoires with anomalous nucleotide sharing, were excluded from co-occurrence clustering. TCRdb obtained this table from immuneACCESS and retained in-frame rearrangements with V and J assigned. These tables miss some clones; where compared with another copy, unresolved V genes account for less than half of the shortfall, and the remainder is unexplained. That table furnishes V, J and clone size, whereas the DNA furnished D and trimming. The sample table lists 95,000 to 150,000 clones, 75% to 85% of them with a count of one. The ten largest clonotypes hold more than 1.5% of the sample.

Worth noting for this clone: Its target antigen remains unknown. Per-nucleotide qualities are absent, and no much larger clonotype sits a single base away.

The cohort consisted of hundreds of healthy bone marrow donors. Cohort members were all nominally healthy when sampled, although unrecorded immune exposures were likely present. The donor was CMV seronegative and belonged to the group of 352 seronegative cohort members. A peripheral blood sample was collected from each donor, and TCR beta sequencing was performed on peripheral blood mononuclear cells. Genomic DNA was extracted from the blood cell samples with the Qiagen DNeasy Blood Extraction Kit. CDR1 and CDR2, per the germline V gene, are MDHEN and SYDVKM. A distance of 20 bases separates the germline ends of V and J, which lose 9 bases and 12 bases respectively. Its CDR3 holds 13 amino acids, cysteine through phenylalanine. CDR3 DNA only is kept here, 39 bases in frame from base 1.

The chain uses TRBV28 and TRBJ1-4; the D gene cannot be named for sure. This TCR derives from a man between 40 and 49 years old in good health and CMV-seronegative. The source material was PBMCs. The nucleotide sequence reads TGTGCCAGTCAAGAGGGCCCGGTAGTGCAACTGTTTTTT. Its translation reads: CASQEGPVVQLFF.